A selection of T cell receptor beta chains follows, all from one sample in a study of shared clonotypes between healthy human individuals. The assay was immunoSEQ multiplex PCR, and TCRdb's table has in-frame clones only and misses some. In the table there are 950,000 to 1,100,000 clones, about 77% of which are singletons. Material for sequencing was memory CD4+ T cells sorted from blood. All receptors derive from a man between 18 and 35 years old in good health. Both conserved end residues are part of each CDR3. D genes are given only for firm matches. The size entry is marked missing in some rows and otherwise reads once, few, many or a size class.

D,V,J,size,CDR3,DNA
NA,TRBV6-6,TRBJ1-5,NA,CARLRGYQPQHF,TGTGCCAGACTCAGGGGCTATCAGCCCCAGCATTTT
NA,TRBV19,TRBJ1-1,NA,CASSVGPGTTEAFF,TGTGCCAGTAGTGTTGGCCCAGGGACCACTGAAGCTTTCTTT
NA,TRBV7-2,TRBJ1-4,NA,CASSSRGTNEKLFF,TGTGCCAGCAGCTCCCGTGGAACTAATGAAAAACTGTTTTTT
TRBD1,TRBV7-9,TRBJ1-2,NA,CASSTGTGLGYTF,TGTGCCAGCAGCACCGGGACAGGGCTTGGCTACACCTTC
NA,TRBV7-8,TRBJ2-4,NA,CASSLVNSKKNIQYF,TGTGCCAGCAGCTTAGTGAACAGTAAAAAAAACATTCAGTACTTC
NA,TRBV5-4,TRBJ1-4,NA,CASSLDQGWPIF,TGTGCCAGCAGCTTGGACCAGGGGTGGCCGATTTTT
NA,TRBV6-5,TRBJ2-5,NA,CASSYLWTQYF,TGTGCCAGCAGTTATTTGTGGACCCAGTACTTC
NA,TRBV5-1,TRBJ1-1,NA,CASSLARNTEAFF,TGCGCCAGCAGCTTGGCCAGAAACACTGAAGCTTTCTTT
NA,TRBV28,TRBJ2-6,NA,CASSPHRTLNVLTF,TGTGCCAGCAGTCCACACCGAACCTTAAACGTCCTGACTTTC
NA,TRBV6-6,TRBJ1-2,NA,CASSTGDYGYTF,TGTGCCAGCAGTACGGGGGATTATGGCTACACCTTC
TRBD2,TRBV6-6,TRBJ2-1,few,CASIKSGSGNEQFF,TGTGCCAGCATTAAAAGCGGGAGCGGCAATGAGCAGTTCTTC